This paragraph reports one T cell receptor beta chain. Its target is unknown. The record originates from a study of cytomegalovirus exposure and HLA in healthy donors. In the study overall: An earlier analysis found 110 million or so unique TCR beta sequences from around 180 million T cells. General study points: HLA alleles were associated with some 16,000 TCR beta sequences in a later analysis at 0.05 false discovery rate.

The primer mix had 60 Vbeta and 13 Jbeta primers. Using immunoSEQ multiplex PCR, the repertoire was profiled, and TCRdb retains in-frame clones only, with some absent. The top ten hold approximately 0.66% of the sample, which has 120,000 to 150,000 clones, about 75% seen once. The V end lost 1 base, the J end lost 2 bases, and 9 bases lay between the germline ends. Germline assignment: CDR1 SGHVS and CDR2 FQNEAQ. The CDR3 totals 14 residues. The sequencing sample was made of PBMCs. The chain joins TRBV7-8 to TRBJ2-7, with D maybe TRBD1 (5 bases). The TCR comes from a male donor in good health and CMV-seronegative. This CDR3 reads CASSLELGPYEQYF. The CDR3 DNA follows: TGTGCCAGCAGCTTAGAACTGGGGCCCTACGAGCAGTACTTC.